The sequence of this T cell receptor beta chain was determined in a study of OX40 agonist ivuxolimab in advanced cancers. CDR3 length equals 15 residues. CDR1 and CDR2 from the germline V gene are MGHRA and YSYEKL. Trimming took 3 bases from V and 3 from J, leaving 13 bases between them. Some clones are missing from TCRdb's copy, which holds only in-frame ones; the method was immunoSEQ multiplex PCR. The table shows under 75,000 clones, with around 85% occurring only once. This sample comprised CD4+ or CD8+ T cells sorted from blood, obtained in a trial of the OX40 agonist ivuxolimab. This TCR derives from an adult with an advanced solid tumor such as melanoma, head and neck, liver or kidney cancer. V is TRBV4-1 and J is TRBJ2-3; unclear D gene. CDR3 in amino acids: CASSHSSGPTDTQYF. The CDR3 coding sequence is TGCGCCAGCAGCCATTCCTCGGGTCCTACAGATACGCAGTATTTT.